Presented here are 15 T cell receptor beta chains from one specimen sequenced in a study of cytomegalovirus exposure and HLA in healthy donors. TCRdb keeps only in-frame clones here, not all; method: immunoSEQ multiplex PCR. This table holds approximately 120,000 clones, about 88% found once. Sequencing input: PBMCs. The receptors originated from a woman aged 18-29 years in good health and CMV-seronegative.

The rearrangement links TRBV2 to TRBJ1-1, with D possibly being TRBD1 (5 bases). This CDR3 region has 13 residues. Germline V gives CDR1 SNHLY, CDR2 FYNNEI. V lost 8 bases and J 11 bases, leaving 21 bases between the germline ends. DNA for the CDR3: TGTGCCAGCCTCAGTGGGGGGGTCACTGGGGCTTTCTTT. This gives the protein CASLSGGVTGAFF.

The chain combines TRBV11-2 with TRBJ1-2; D is uncertain. The V gene lost 4 bases and the J gene lost 3 bases, with 15 bases spanning the gap. Germline CDR1 reads SGHAT; CDR2 reads FQNNGV. CDR3 length: 15 residues. CDR3 sequence reads: CASSSRAGSDYGYTF. The CDR3 DNA sequence: TGTGCCAGCAGCTCCAGAGCCGGGTCTGACTATGGCTACACCTTC.

The chain combines TRBV20-1 with TRBJ2-5, with TRBD2 matching 7 bases. CDR1 is DFQATT and CDR2 is SNEGSKA in the germline V gene (reference sequence). The junction had 4 bases not matched to a gene; V was cut back by 7 bases and J by 5 bases. The CDR3 length is 11 residues. CDR3: CSGVGGETQYF. The CDR3 DNA is TGCAGTGGTGTGGGGGGGGAGACCCAGTACTTC.

The chain has TRBV5-1 and TRBJ2-2; 9 bases agree with TRBD1. V lost 4 bases to trimming and J lost 1 base; unmatched junction nucleotides: 5. This CDR3 is 16 amino acids long. Germline-derived CDR1 and CDR2 are SGHRS and YFSETQ. CDR3 sequence reads: CASSKQGAMNTGELFF. The DNA for the CDR3 is TGCGCCAGCAGCAAACAGGGGGCCATGAACACCGGGGAGCTGTTTTTT.

This chain connects TRBV5-4 to TRBJ1-2; D perhaps matches TRBD1 (6 bases). The CDR3 has 14 amino acids. Germline loops: CDR1 SGHNT, CDR2 YYREEE (reference sequence). Between the trimmed V and J ends, which lost 4 bases and 4 bases, there was a span of 14 bases. CDR3 coding DNA: TGTGCCAGCAGCGCAGACAGGTTCCTCTATGGCTACACCTTC. Translating gives CASSADRFLYGYTF.

The chain employs TRBV7-3 and TRBJ1-5, with D maybe TRBD1 (6 bases). Between the trimmed V and J ends, which lost 3 bases and 4 bases, there was a span of 7 bases. Germline V lookup: CDR1 SGHTA, CDR2 FQGTGA. This CDR3 contains 13 residues. The CDR3 bases are TGTGCCAGCAGCTTCGACAGGAATCAGCCCCAGCATTTT. This gives the protein CASSFDRNQPQHF.

The chain couples TRBV4-2 to TRBJ2-1; D is possibly TRBD2 (6 bases). Per germline, CDR1 LGHNA and CDR2 YNFKEQ. The CDR3 runs to 15 residues. V dropped 0 bases and J dropped 7 bases, with 13 bases sitting between them. The CDR3 DNA reads as TGTGCCAGCAGCCAAGATTCACTAGCCCGGAATGAGCAGTTCTTC. Its translation is CASSQDSLARNEQFF.

The gene calls are TRBV15 and TRBJ2-7; 10 bases are a match to TRBD1. V lost 7 bases to trimming and J lost 1 base; unmatched junction nucleotides: 1. Germline assignment: CDR1 LNHNV and CDR2 YYDKDF (reference sequence). This CDR3 is 13 amino acids long. The CDR3 DNA follows: TGTGCCACCAAGGACAGGGGGTCCTACGAGCAGTACTTC. This codes for CATKDRGSYEQYF.

The CDR3 loop reads CTVGEGNYGYTF. The CDR3 DNA reads as TGTACAGTCGGGGAGGGTAACTATGGCTACACCTTC. V is TRBV6-5 and J is TRBJ1-2; D unresolved. CDR3 length: 12 amino acids. Germline V CDR1 and CDR2: MNHEY, SVGAGI.

The chain links TRBV28 to TRBJ1-1, with D tentatively TRBD1 (6 bases). Trimming cost V 0 bases and J 0 bases, with 11 bases left between them. This CDR3 is 16 amino acids long. Looked up from germline, CDR1 is MDHEN and CDR2 is SYDVKM. CDR3 residues: CASSLWGAGMNTEAFF. The CDR3 DNA reads as TGTGCCAGCAGTTTATGGGGGGCAGGAATGAACACTGAAGCTTTCTTT.

This clone was picked up one time. The chain carries TRBV5-4 and TRBJ1-1, with D perhaps matching TRBD1 (6 bases). Deletions cut 5 bases from V and 1 base from J, with 9 bases between. CDR1 is SGHNT, CDR2 YYREEE, per germline (reference sequence). The CDR3 spans 13 residues. CDR3 loop: CASRLGGNTEAFF. The CDR3 DNA sequence: TGTGCCAGCAGGTTAGGGGGGAACACTGAAGCTTTCTTT.

This chain connects TRBV5-1 to TRBJ2-7; a weak D match, TRBD2 (7 bases). The CDR3 covers 14 residues. Germline values: CDR1 SGHRS, CDR2 YFSETQ. V lost 1 base and J 5 bases, leaving 13 bases between the germline ends. The CDR3: CASSLSPGGNEQYF. The CDR3 bases are TGCGCCAGCAGCTTGTCCCCGGGGGGCAACGAGCAGTACTTC.

The genes are TRBV18 and TRBJ2-1, with 12 bases matching TRBD2. Losses at the gene ends were 6 bases for V and 6 bases for J; bases not matched to a gene: 3. Germline assignment: CDR1 KGHSH and CDR2 LQKENI. The CDR3 is 14 amino acids. CDR3 protein: CASSVTSGSNEQFF. The CDR3 coding sequence is TGTGCCAGCTCTGTGACTAGCGGGAGCAATGAGCAGTTCTTC.

The chain recombines TRBV4-1 with TRBJ1-5, with D maybe TRBD1 (6 bases). Germline lookup yields CDR1 MGHRA and CDR2 YSYEKL. The CDR3 is 15 residues long. With 1 base removed from V and 4 bases from J, the gap between germline ends came to 11 bases. The CDR3 loop is CASSQAGGINQPQHF. For the CDR3, the DNA is TGCGCCAGCAGCCAAGCGGGGGGCATAAATCAGCCCCAGCATTTT.

In this sample, this clone turned up once. This chain uses TRBV6-6 with TRBJ2-7; the D gene is possibly TRBD1 (6 bases). Germline values: CDR1 MNHNY, CDR2 SVGAGI (reference sequence). V was cut by 4 bases and J by 4 bases, with 14 bases left in between. The CDR3 has 14 residues. The CDR3 DNA follows: TGTGCCAGCAGTTCCACAGGGCCCGGTTACGAGCAGTACTTC. Protein product: CASSSTGPGYEQYF.